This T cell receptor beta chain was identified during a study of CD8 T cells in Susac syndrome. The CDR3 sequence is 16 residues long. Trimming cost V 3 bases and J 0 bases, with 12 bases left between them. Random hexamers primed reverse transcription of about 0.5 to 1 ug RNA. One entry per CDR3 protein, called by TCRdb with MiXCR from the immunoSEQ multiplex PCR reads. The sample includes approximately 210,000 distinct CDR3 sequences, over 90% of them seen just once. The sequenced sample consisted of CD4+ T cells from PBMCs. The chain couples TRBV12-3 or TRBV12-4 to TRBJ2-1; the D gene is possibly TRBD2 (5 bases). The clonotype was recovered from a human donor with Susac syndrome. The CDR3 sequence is CASSFHSASSYNEQFF. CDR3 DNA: TGTGCCAGCAGTTTCCATAGCGCTAGCTCCTACAATGAGCAGTTCTTC.